This is a list of T cell receptor beta chains from one sample in a study of T cell changes during pregnancy in multiple sclerosis. Sequencing used immunoSEQ multiplex PCR; TCRdb keeps in-frame clones, though not all of them. The table records roughly 110,000 clones, less than 95% of them present only once. Sequences were derived from peripheral blood, sampled before pregnancy. These receptors were obtained from a female donor with multiple sclerosis, enrolled in a pregnancy study. Both conserved end residues are part of each CDR3. The order of the fields is D gene, V gene, J gene, CDR3 DNA, CDR3 protein. D genes are given only for firm matches.

D gene: TRBD1; V gene: TRBV5-1; J gene: TRBJ1-1; CDR3 DNA: TGCGCCAGCACCCCTTCGGGACAGGGTTTCATGAACACTGAAGCTTTCTTT; CDR3 protein: CASTPSGQGFMNTEAFF
D gene: TRBD2; V gene: TRBV5-1; J gene: TRBJ2-1; CDR3 DNA: TGCGCCAGCAGTTACGGGACTAGCGGGACATACTACAATGAGCAGTTCTTC; CDR3 protein: CASSYGTSGTYYNEQFF
D gene: -; V gene: TRBV18; J gene: TRBJ2-5; CDR3 DNA: TGTGCCAGCTCGTACCAGGGATTAGATGTGGAGACCCAGTACTTC; CDR3 protein: CASSYQGLDVETQYF
D gene: TRBD2; V gene: TRBV19; J gene: TRBJ2-5; CDR3 DNA: TGTGCCAGTAGTATGGCTAGCGGGAGAGGAGAGACCCAGTACTTC; CDR3 protein: CASSMASGRGETQYF
D gene: TRBD1; V gene: TRBV28; J gene: TRBJ1-5; CDR3 DNA: TGTGCCAGCAGGCCTCAGGGGGCACGTCAGCCCCAGCATTTT; CDR3 protein: CASRPQGARQPQHF
D gene: TRBD1; V gene: TRBV5-5; J gene: TRBJ2-7; CDR3 DNA: TGTGCCAGCAGCCTCCGTGGACAGGGGCGGCACGAGCAGTACTTC; CDR3 protein: CASSLRGQGRHEQYF
D gene: -; V gene: TRBV5-6; J gene: TRBJ2-2; CDR3 DNA: TGTGCCAGCAGCTCCTTCGGGGGGGAGCTGTTTTTT; CDR3 protein: CASSSFGGELFF
D gene: TRBD2; V gene: TRBV9; J gene: TRBJ2-3; CDR3 DNA: TGTGCCAGCAGCACCCGTAGCGGGGCCCGCACAGATACGCAGTATTTT; CDR3 protein: CASSTRSGARTDTQYF
D gene: TRBD2; V gene: TRBV19; J gene: TRBJ2-1; CDR3 DNA: TGTGCCAGTAGTACCGGGACTAGCTTTAATGAGCAGTTCTTC; CDR3 protein: CASSTGTSFNEQFF
D gene: -; V gene: TRBV11-3; J gene: TRBJ1-6; CDR3 DNA: TGTGCCAGCAGCTTAGACCCCACAGGAGCGGGTTCACCCCTCCACTTT; CDR3 protein: CASSLDPTGAGSPLHF
D gene: TRBD2; V gene: TRBV25-1; J gene: TRBJ2-2; CDR3 DNA: TGTGCCAGCAGTGAACGAGGGCGGGGGGAATCGATCACCGGGGAGCTGTTTTTT; CDR3 protein: CASSERGRGESITGELFF